Listed below are T cell receptor beta chains from one sample, sequenced in a study of T-cell reconstitution after alpha-beta-depleted transplantation in children. TCRdb called the PCR reads again in MiXCR, with one record for every CDR3 protein. The table has hundreds of thousands of distinct CDR3 sequences, roughly a tenth seen once. The material was PBMCs from the stem cell graft donor, obtained from the stem cell graft. The receptors originated from a human donor who donated a stem cell graft to a child with acute myeloid leukemia. Each CDR3 is given without its conserved first and last residue. Rows may omit the clone size; those that give it use once, few, many or a size class.

J | size | V | CDR3
TRBJ2-1 | NA | TRBV20-1 | SARDRRQGAFEQF
TRBJ2-7 | NA | TRBV29-1 | SVGVTGAYEQY
TRBJ2-1 | few | TRBV6-2/TRBV6-3 | ASSFSDREQF
TRBJ2-3 | NA | TRBV12-3/TRBV12-4 | ASSPRGAGGDTQY
TRBJ2-2 | few | TRBV29-1 | SARGKSNTGELF
TRBJ2-1 | NA | TRBV20-1 | SAMENEQF
TRBJ2-2 | few | TRBV29-1 | SVGRQGAGSGELF
TRBJ1-5 | many | TRBV20-1 | SASLHGVGQPQH
TRBJ2-5 | NA | TRBV6-1 | ASRGLAGGYQETQY
TRBJ2-1 | NA | TRBV7-7 | ASSLGGGRANNEQF
TRBJ2-7 | many | TRBV27 | ASSLSGDYEQY
TRBJ2-1 | NA | TRBV5-1 | ASSATFNEQF
TRBJ1-1 | few | TRBV12-3/TRBV12-4 | ASSLAPPGFGGSEAF
TRBJ1-1 | many | TRBV7-9 | ASSLMGNTEAF
TRBJ2-2 | NA | TRBV3-1 | ASSQSFPGELF
TRBJ2-5 | few | TRBV5-5 | ASSLGRTSGRQY
TRBJ2-3 | many | TRBV4-2 | ASSQDGLGDTQY
TRBJ2-7 | NA | TRBV2 | ASKVTLSYEQY
TRBJ2-7 | many | TRBV18 | ASSPWSYEQY
TRBJ2-7 | NA | TRBV4-2 | ASSQELAVYEQY
TRBJ2-1 | few | TRBV24-1 | ATSDFGTRINEQF
TRBJ1-4 | few | TRBV7-9 | ASRPLGEKLF
TRBJ2-7 | once | TRBV20-1 | SALRGVTEQY
TRBJ2-7 | few | TRBV7-9 | ASSGLAGVDSYEQY
TRBJ1-1 | NA | TRBV18 | ASSPLGGEGTEAF
TRBJ2-1 | NA | TRBV7-6 | ASRSSGTSHNEQF
TRBJ2-3 | few | TRBV7-6 | ASSLGSQGARADTQY
TRBJ2-1 | few | TRBV18 | ASSIGTSGNNEQF
TRBJ1-5 | many | TRBV28 | ASSGQGISNQPQH
TRBJ2-2 | NA | TRBV4-3 | ASSQIAGMNTGELF
TRBJ2-2 | NA | TRBV24-1 | ATSDPWTVFPGELF
TRBJ2-1 | few | TRBV20-1 | SASGRLNEQF
TRBJ2-1 | many | TRBV20-1 | SARGTGGPYNEQF
TRBJ2-3 | few | TRBV5-8 | ANPPGLAFRGTQY
TRBJ2-1 | few | TRBV5-1 | ASSAGGRGNEQF
TRBJ2-3 | NA | TRBV6-4 | ASSDNGGREADTQY
TRBJ2-2 | many | TRBV29-1 | SVEGTRNTGELF
TRBJ2-3 | NA | TRBV4-3 | ASSHNGPDTQY
TRBJ2-5 | many | TRBV20-1 | SARLPTSGSAETQY
TRBJ2-2 | few | TRBV29-1 | SVLTVTGELF
TRBJ2-7 | few | TRBV12-3/TRBV12-4 | ASSFGTSGEARSYEQY
TRBJ1-6 | many | TRBV7-9 | ASSWDRWDSPLH